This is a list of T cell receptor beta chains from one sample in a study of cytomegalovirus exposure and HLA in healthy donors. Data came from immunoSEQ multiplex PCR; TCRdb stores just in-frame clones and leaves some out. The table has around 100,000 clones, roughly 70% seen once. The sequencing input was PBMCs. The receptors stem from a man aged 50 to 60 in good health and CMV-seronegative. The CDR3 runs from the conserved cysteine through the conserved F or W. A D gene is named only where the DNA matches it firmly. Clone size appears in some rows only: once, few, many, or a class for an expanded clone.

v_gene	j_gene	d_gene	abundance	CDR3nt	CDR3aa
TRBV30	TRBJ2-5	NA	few	TGTGCCTGGAGTATGTCAGGCCAAGAGACCCAGTACTTC	CAWSMSGQETQYF
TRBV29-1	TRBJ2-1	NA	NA	TGCAGCCCGATAGGGGGATGGGGTGAGCAGTTCTTC	CSPIGGWGEQFF
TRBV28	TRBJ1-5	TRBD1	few	TGTGCCAGCAGGCCGGACAGGGGGCCCGGGCAGCCCCAGCATTTT	CASRPDRGPGQPQHF
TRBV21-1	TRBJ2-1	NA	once	TGTGCCAGCAGCAATCGAAAGCGGGAGTGCTGCAATGAGCAGTTCTTC	CASSNRKRECCNEQFF
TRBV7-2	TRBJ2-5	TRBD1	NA	TGTGCCAGCAGCTTCCGGGGACAGGGGGCCCCAGAGACCCAGTACTTC	CASSFRGQGAPETQYF
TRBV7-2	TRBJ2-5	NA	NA	TGTGCCAGCAGCGTAGTACCTCGGGAGACCCAGTACTTC	CASSVVPRETQYF
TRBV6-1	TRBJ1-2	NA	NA	TGTGCCAGCAGTGAGTTAGGAGAGAATGGCTACACCTTC	CASSELGENGYTF
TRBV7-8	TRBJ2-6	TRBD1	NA	TGTGCCAGCAGCTTAGCGCTGGACAGGGATCAGTCTGGGGCCAACGTCCTGACTTTC	CASSLALDRDQSGANVLTF
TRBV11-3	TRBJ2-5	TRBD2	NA	TGTGCCAGCAGCCCCGGGGTAGCGGGAGAGGGTCAAGAGACCCAGTACTTC	CASSPGVAGEGQETQYF
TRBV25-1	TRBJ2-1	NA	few	TGTGCCAGCACCTTTTACAATGAGCAGTTCTTC	CASTFYNEQFF
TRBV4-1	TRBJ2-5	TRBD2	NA	TGCGCCAGCAGCCAAGTTCGGGGGGGAGAGACCCAGTACTTC	CASSQVRGGETQYF
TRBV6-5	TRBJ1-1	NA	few	TGTGCCAGCAGTCCTAAACAGGACAGAAACACTGAAGCTTTCTTT	CASSPKQDRNTEAFF
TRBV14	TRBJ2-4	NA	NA	TGTGCCAGCAGCCAACCGGGACTCACAAACATTCAGTACTTC	CASSQPGLTNIQYF
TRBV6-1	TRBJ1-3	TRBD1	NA	TGTGCCAGCAGCCCTGACAGGGATGGAAACACCATATATTTT	CASSPDRDGNTIYF
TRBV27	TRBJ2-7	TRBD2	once	TGTGCCAGCAGTTCCAGGCTAGCGGGAGAGCAGTACTTC	CASSSRLAGEQYF
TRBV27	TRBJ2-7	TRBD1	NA	TGTGCCAGCAGTCGCCTAGGACAGGGGGCGTACGAGCAGTACTTC	CASSRLGQGAYEQYF
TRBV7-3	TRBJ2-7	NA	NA	TGTGCCAGCAGCTTACAAGGAGCCTACGAGCAGTACTTC	CASSLQGAYEQYF
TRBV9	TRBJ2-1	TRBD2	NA	TGTGCCAGCAGCCCCGGTAGCGGGAACTACAATGAGCAGTTCTTC	CASSPGSGNYNEQFF
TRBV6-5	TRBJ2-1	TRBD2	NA	TGTGCCAGCAGTTACTCTTGGGGACTAGCGCGGGATGAGCAGTTCTTC	CASSYSWGLARDEQFF
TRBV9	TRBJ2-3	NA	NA	TGTGCCAGCAGCGTAGGTGTAGCGGCGAGCACAGATACGCAGTATTTT	CASSVGVAASTDTQYF
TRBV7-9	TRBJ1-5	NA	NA	TGTGCCAGCAGCTTAGGTAGTTCCAGCAATCAGCCCCAGCATTTT	CASSLGSSSNQPQHF
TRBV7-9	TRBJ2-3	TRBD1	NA	TGTGCCAGCAGCTTACTCAGGGGACAGGGGACGAAAGATACGCAGTATTTT	CASSLLRGQGTKDTQYF
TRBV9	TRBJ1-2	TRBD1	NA	TGTGCCAGCAGCGTATCGGCACCGACAGGGAACTATGGCTACACCTTC	CASSVSAPTGNYGYTF
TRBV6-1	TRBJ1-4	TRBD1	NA	TGTGCCAGCAGTGATACAGGGGCGCATGGTGAAAAACTGTTTTTT	CASSDTGAHGEKLFF
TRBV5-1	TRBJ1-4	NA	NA	TGCGCCAGCAGCTTGGCGGGGGTTACTAATGAAAAACTGTTTTTT	CASSLAGVTNEKLFF
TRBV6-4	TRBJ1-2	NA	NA	TGTGCCAGCACCTCCCAGGGCAGGGATTACTATGGCTACACCTTC	CASTSQGRDYYGYTF
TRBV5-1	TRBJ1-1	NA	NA	TGCGCCAGCAGCGCGCTCGAGGAACCCCCTGAAGCTTTCTTT	CASSALEEPPEAFF
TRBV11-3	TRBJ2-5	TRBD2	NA	TGTGCCAGCAGCCCCGGGAGCAGTACGGGGGGGCAAGAGACCCAGTACTTC	CASSPGSSTGGQETQYF
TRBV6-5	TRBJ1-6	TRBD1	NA	TGTGCCAGCAGTTGGACAGGACTTGATTCACCCCTCCACTTT	CASSWTGLDSPLHF
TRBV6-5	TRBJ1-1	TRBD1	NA	TGTGCCAGCAGGGAGCCAGGGGGCGCTGAAGCTTTCTTT	CASREPGGAEAFF
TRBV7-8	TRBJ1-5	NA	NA	TGTGCCAGCAGCTTAGTAGGGGGAAGCAATCAGCCCCAGCATTTT	CASSLVGGSNQPQHF
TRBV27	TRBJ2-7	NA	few	TGTGCCAGCAGTTTAAGGCGGAATTCCTACGAGCAGTACTTC	CASSLRRNSYEQYF
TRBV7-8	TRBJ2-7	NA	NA	TGTGCCAGCAGCCTTGGGGGGAGGTACGAGCAGTACTTC	CASSLGGRYEQYF
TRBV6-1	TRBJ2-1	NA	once	TGTGCCAGCAGTGAGTCAGGGGATAGGAATGAGCAGTTCTTC	CASSESGDRNEQFF
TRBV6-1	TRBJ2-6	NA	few	TGTGCCAGCAGTGAAGCCATGGGCCTTGCGGGGGCCAACGTCCTGACTTTC	CASSEAMGLAGANVLTF
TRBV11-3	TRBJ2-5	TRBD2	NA	TGTGCCAGCAGCTTGGGGACTAGCGGCCAAGAGACCCAGTACTTC	CASSLGTSGQETQYF
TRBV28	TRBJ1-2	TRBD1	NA	TGTGCCAGCAGTCTGCGGACAGGCGCCTTTAACTATGGCTACACCTTC	CASSLRTGAFNYGYTF
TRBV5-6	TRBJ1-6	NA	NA	TGTGCCAGCAGCGTCAACAGGAATAATTCACCCCTCCACTTT	CASSVNRNNSPLHF
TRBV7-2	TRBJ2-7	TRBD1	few	TGTGCCAGCAGCTTAACACAGACAGGGGGCAACGAGCAGTACTTC	CASSLTQTGGNEQYF
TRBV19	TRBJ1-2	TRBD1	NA	TGTGCCAGTATCGCAGGGACAGGGAGCGGCTACACCTTC	CASIAGTGSGYTF
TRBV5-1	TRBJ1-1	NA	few	TGCGCCAGCAGCCCCCTGGGCAGGGTGAACACTGAAGCTTTCTTT	CASSPLGRVNTEAFF